In this sample, the clone carrying this TCR beta chain turned up a few times. Antigen unknown. The data belong to a study of T cells after yellow fever vaccination. In the study overall: SMART-Seq v4 Ultra Low Input prepared the low-cell-number fractions.

General study results and limits: Clonotypes found in both CD4 and CD8 compartments made up a small share. After the booster, 96% of CD4 and about nine tenths of CD8 primary-response clones were re-detected. It was a weaker secondary response, yet one that peaked faster, at day 5 versus 15.

Via MiXCR, TCRdb re-called the 5' RACE reads, giving one row per CDR3 protein. The sample gives a few hundred thousand distinct CDR3 sequences, about a sixth of which show up once; roughly 17% is in the top ten. The CDR3 is 13 residues long. The V gene lost 3 bases and the J gene lost 6 bases, with 11 bases spanning the gap. This clonotype was obtained from a man between 18 and 29 years old who received the YFV17D yellow fever vaccine. V usage is TRBV12-3 or TRBV12-4 and J usage is TRBJ1-1; D is ambiguous. The input for sequencing was PBMCs, taken about 5 days after the first yellow fever vaccination. In DNA, the CDR3 is TGTGCCAGCAGTTTCAGGTCGATCGCTGAAGCTTTCTTT. Amino acids: CASSFRSIAEAFF.